These T cell receptor beta chains were read from a single sample in a study of T cell changes during pregnancy in multiple sclerosis. The repertoire was sequenced with immunoSEQ multiplex PCR; TCRdb's copy has only in-frame clones and lacks some. The sample includes some 46,000 clones, roughly 90% of them seen just once. The source material was CD4+ T cells from peripheral blood mononuclear cells, sampled after pregnancy. Source of these receptors: a female donor with multiple sclerosis, enrolled in a pregnancy study. The CDR3 runs from the conserved cysteine through the conserved F or W. D genes are given only for firm matches. The listing skips clone size in some rows; elsewhere it reads once, few, many or a size class.

V	J	D	size	CDR3	DNA
TRBV4-1	TRBJ2-3	TRBD2	-	CASSQPGLAVTDTQYF	TGCGCCAGCAGCCAGCCGGGACTAGCGGTTACAGATACGCAGTATTTT
TRBV4-3	TRBJ1-2	-	-	CASSQDPLLNYGYTF	TGCGCCAGCAGCCAAGATCCCTTACTTAACTATGGCTACACCTTC
TRBV9	TRBJ2-7	TRBD1	-	CASSPGTGSGEQYF	TGTGCCAGCAGCCCGGGGACAGGGTCCGGCGAGCAGTACTTC
TRBV29-1	TRBJ1-1	-	-	CSVETARVEAFF	TGCAGCGTTGAAACGGCTCGGGTTGAAGCTTTCTTT
TRBV6-4	TRBJ2-3	-	-	CASSDSSADTQYF	TGTGCCAGCAGTGACTCGAGCGCAGATACGCAGTATTTT
TRBV19	TRBJ1-4	TRBD1	-	CASNKQGATNEKLFF	TGTGCCAGTAATAAACAGGGGGCTACTAATGAAAAACTGTTTTTT
TRBV27	TRBJ2-5	TRBD2	-	CASSGIAGGETQYF	TGTGCCAGCAGTGGAATAGCGGGAGGGGAGACCCAGTACTTC
TRBV7-6	TRBJ2-1	TRBD2	-	CASSLALGLAYEQFF	TGTGCCAGCAGCTTAGCGCTGGGACTAGCCTATGAGCAGTTCTTC
TRBV30	TRBJ2-7	TRBD1	-	CAWDRGSYEQYF	TGTGCCTGGGACAGGGGGTCCTACGAGCAGTACTTC
TRBV6-1	TRBJ1-5	-	once	CASSELGASQPQHF	TGTGCCAGCAGTGAGCTGGGGGCAAGTCAGCCCCAGCATTTT
TRBV18	TRBJ1-2	-	-	CASSRSPGQVDGYTF	TGTGCCAGCTCACGGTCACCTGGGCAGGTCGATGGCTACACCTTC
TRBV4-2	TRBJ2-5	TRBD2	-	CASSLGTSGTKETQYF	TGTGCCAGCAGCCTCGGGACTAGCGGGACTAAAGAGACCCAGTACTTC
TRBV2	TRBJ2-7	-	few	CASSKNRGLGEYF	TGTGCCAGCAGTAAAAACAGGGGACTGGGGGAGTACTTC
TRBV27	TRBJ1-1	TRBD1	-	CASSPGQGGTEAFF	TGTGCCAGCAGCCCGGGACAGGGAGGGACTGAAGCTTTCTTT
TRBV21-1	TRBJ2-3	-	-	CASSSRTSGDTDTQYF	TGTGCCAGCAGCTCCCGGACTAGCGGGGACACAGATACGCAGTATTTT
TRBV2	TRBJ2-7	TRBD1	-	CASSEALAGGSHEQYF	TGTGCCAGCAGTGAAGCGCTGGCAGGGGGCTCCCACGAGCAGTACTTC
TRBV6-1	TRBJ1-2	-	-	CASRGPGANYGYTF	TGTGCCAGCAGGGGACCAGGGGCTAACTATGGCTACACCTTC
TRBV2	TRBJ1-2	TRBD1	-	CASSEEGVGGRYGYTF	TGTGCCAGCAGTGAAGAAGGAGTAGGGGGCAGGTATGGCTACACCTTC